This T cell receptor (beta chain) was captured by sequencing in a study of blood T cells in healthy people across ages. The ends were cut back, 2 bases at V and 4 bases at J, with 9 bases in the middle. The CDR3 has 14 residues. In germline, CDR1 is SGHVS, CDR2 FQNEAQ. Sample-barcoded 5' priming and a J-beta primer mix drove a second PCR of roughly 6 to 12 cycles. One entry per CDR3 protein, called by TCRdb with MiXCR from the 5' RACE reads. Of 600,000 or so distinct CDR3 sequences detected, approximately 30% appear once; the ten largest clones hold about 15%. This clonotype appeared many times. The sequenced material came from blood. V usage is TRBV7-8 and J usage is TRBJ2-1, with a weak D call TRBD1 (5 bases). The source of this sequence is a woman older than 75 in good health. The CDR3 DNA is TGTGCCAGCAGCTTATCGCAGGGTTACAATGAGCAGTTCTTC. Translated: CASSLSQGYNEQFF.